The next 17 T cell receptor beta chains were all read from a single sample in a study of T cell repertoires in cytomegalovirus infection. MiXCR, applied by TCRdb to the reads, yields one record per CDR3 protein. Of around 310,000 distinct CDR3 sequences listed, 25% to 30% are singletons. No antigens are known for them. Sample: cultured PBMCs, taken from culture after CMV antigen stimulation. The receptors stem from a human donor in good health (CMV status not recorded). Some clones in this sample may be carry-over from other donors' samples.

This clonotype was seen a handful of times. This chain uses TRBV7-2 with TRBJ1-4; D call uncertain. The CDR3 is made up of 14 amino acids. Trimming took 5 bases from V and 3 from J, leaving 10 bases between them. Germline assignment: CDR1 SGHTA and CDR2 FQGNSA. The chain's CDR3 is CASSATGANEKLFF. Here the CDR3 DNA reads TGTGCCAGCAGCGCCACCGGAGCTAATGAAAAACTGTTTTTT.

This clonotype was detected a few times. The chain is built from TRBV3-1 and TRBJ2-2, with 13 bases lining up with TRBD2. Germline values: CDR1 LGHDT, CDR2 YNNKEL (reference sequence). V dropped 4 bases and J dropped 5; count of bases not matched to a gene: 4. The CDR3 covers 16 residues. Here the CDR3 DNA reads TGTGCCAGCAGCCCGAGACTAGCGGGGGGAACCGGGGAGCTGTTTTTT. Protein product: CASSPRLAGGTGELFF.

In its sample, this clonotype was seen a few times. The chain combines TRBV11-1 with TRBJ2-7, with 7 bases aligning to TRBD1. The CDR3 has 16 amino acids. V dropped 1 base and J dropped 0; count of bases not matched to a gene: 6. Germline V CDR1 and CDR2: SGHAT, FQDESV (reference sequence). The CDR3 sequence is CASSLDGDSLSYEQYF. Here the CDR3 DNA reads TGTGCCAGCAGCTTAGACGGGGACAGCCTCTCCTACGAGCAGTACTTC.

This clonotype was seen more than once but under ten times. The chain uses TRBV11-2 and TRBJ2-3, with D perhaps given as TRBD1 or TRBD2 (6 bases each). The CDR3 runs 15 residues. CDR1 and CDR2 from the germline V gene are SGHAT and FQNNGV. V dropped 8 bases and J dropped 2 bases, with 17 bases sitting between them. The CDR3 here is CASGYLGGSTDTQYF. The CDR3 DNA reads TGTGCCAGCGGGTACCTCGGGGGCTCCACAGATACGCAGTATTTT.

Concerning this clonotype itself: The junction departs from the called germline gene at one end, perhaps through a read error. The V call is TRBV18, the J call TRBJ2-1; D may be TRBD2 (6 bases). There are 13 residues in the CDR3. Germline assignment: CDR1 KGHSH and CDR2 LQKENI. The CDR3 loop reads CASSPLAQGEQFF. Here the CDR3 DNA reads TGTGCCAGCTCTCCACTAGCTCAGGGTGAGCAGTTCTTC. Supplemented by reference TRBV18 and TRBJ2-1, the full variable domain reads NAGVMQNPRHLVRRRGQEARLRCSPMKGHSHVYWYRQLPEEGLKFMVYLQKENIIDESGMPKERFSAEFPKEGPSILRIQQVVRGDSAAYFCASSPLAQGEQFFGPGTRLTVL.

This clonotype was counted between two and nine times. The chain has TRBV7-9 and TRBJ1-2; unclear D gene. CDR1 and CDR2 (germline): SEHNR, FQNEAQ (reference sequence). The CDR3 has 13 amino acids. The V end was cut by 1 base, the J end by 6 bases, with 9 bases between. CDR3 region: CASSLVEADGYTF. In DNA form, the CDR3 reads TGTGCCAGCAGCTTAGTAGAGGCAGATGGCTACACCTTC.

The chain has TRBV5-1 and TRBJ1-2, with D possibly matching TRBD1 (6 bases). Germline lookup yields CDR1 SGHRS and CDR2 YFSETQ. Trimming removed 0 bases at V and 2 bases at J, with 14 bases between. This CDR3 has 16 amino acids. The CDR3 reads CASSLAGAGDNYGYTF. The DNA for the CDR3 is TGCGCCAGCAGCTTGGCCGGAGCAGGGGACAACTATGGCTACACCTTC.

The V and J genes are TRBV12-3 or TRBV12-4 and TRBJ1-2; D may be TRBD1 (5 bases). CDR3 length: 14 amino acids. The V gene lost 1 base and the J gene lost 13 bases, with 19 bases spanning the gap. In nucleotides, the CDR3 is TGTGCCAGCAGTTTAGAGGGACGCTACATGGGTGTCACCTTC. Encoded protein: CASSLEGRYMGVTF.

The chain is built from TRBV11-2 and TRBJ1-1, with D hard to call. CDR1 and CDR2 (germline): SGHAT, FQNNGV. The CDR3 is 12 residues long. V was clipped by 6 bases and J by 5 bases, with 10 bases between them. CDR3 sequence (DNA): TGTGCCAGCAGGCACGGGGATACTGAAGCTTTCTTT. Translated: CASRHGDTEAFF.

The chain uses TRBV10-3 and TRBJ2-1; 8 positions agree with TRBD2. In germline, CDR1 is ENHRY, CDR2 SYGVKD. The V gene end was trimmed by 6 bases and the J gene end by 0 bases; junction bases not matched to a gene: 16. There are 19 residues in the CDR3. CDR3 DNA sequence: TGTGCCATCAGATCCAGACTAGCGACTCCATGGGGCTCCTACAATGAGCAGTTCTTC. Protein sequence: CAIRSRLATPWGSYNEQFF.

This clonotype was observed a few times. This chain connects TRBV12-3 or TRBV12-4 to TRBJ1-5; D remains ambiguous. V shed 3 bases and J shed 2 bases, with 11 bases lying between them. The CDR3 sequence is 15 residues long. CDR3 in amino acids: CASSFGEIGNQPQHF. Here the CDR3 DNA reads TGTGCCAGCAGTTTCGGGGAAATCGGCAATCAGCCCCAGCATTTT.

There are a few counts of this clonotype. V usage is TRBV10-3 and J usage is TRBJ2-3; 11 bases are shared with TRBD2. With V trimmed by 0 bases and J by 6 bases, 5 bases remained unmatched. Germline values: CDR1 ENHRY, CDR2 SYGVKD. The CDR3 spans 16 residues. The CDR3 is CAISESPSGGFDTQYF. The CDR3 coding sequence is TGTGCCATCAGTGAGTCGCCTAGCGGGGGGTTCGATACGCAGTATTTT.

The rearrangement uses TRBV6-5 and TRBJ1-3, with D tentatively TRBD1 (6 bases). This CDR3 is 17 amino acids long. The germline V and J ends were trimmed by 6 bases and 4 bases, with 22 bases remaining between them. The V gene's germline CDR1 is MNHEY and CDR2 SVGAGI. The CDR3 reads CASSSDGQGLTGNTIYF. CDR3 in DNA: TGTGCCAGCAGCTCCGACGGGCAGGGGCTAACCGGAAACACCATATATTTT.

This clonotype was counted between two and nine times. The chain couples TRBV6-1 to TRBJ1-1; 9 nucleotides agree with TRBD1. This CDR3 spans 13 amino acids. J gave up 4 bases and V 6 bases, and 3 bases lay outside the gene matches. Germline CDR1 MNHNS, CDR2 SASEGT. The DNA of the CDR3 is TGTGCCAGCAGACAGGGGGCGGGCACTGAAGCTTTCTTT. Translation gives CASRQGAGTEAFF.

This chain links TRBV30 with TRBJ1-1; D is ambiguous. This CDR3 is 12 amino acids long. V was cut by 1 base and J by 4 bases, with 7 bases left in between. Germline V gene lookup returns CDR1 GTSNPN and CDR2 SVGIG (reference sequence). CDR3 nucleotide sequence: TGTGCCTGGAGTGACGGCGGCACTGAAGCTTTCTTT. This sequence encodes CAWSDGGTEAFF.

The sample holds a few counts of this clonotype. The gene calls are TRBV12-3 or TRBV12-4 and TRBJ1-1, with a possible D match to TRBD1 (6 bases). CDR3 length: 13 amino acids. Trimming removed 5 bases from V and 5 bases from J, with 12 bases in between. CDR3 amino acids: CASSLGQETEAFF. The CDR3 DNA reads as TGTGCCAGCAGTCTGGGACAAGAAACTGAAGCTTTCTTT.

In its sample, this clonotype was seen a few times. One end of the junction does not line up with germline, which may come from a read error. V gene TRBV19 combines with J gene TRBJ1-5; no firm D call. Germline V gene data show CDR1 as LNHDA and CDR2 as SQIVND (reference sequence). The CDR3 is 16 amino acids. The CDR3 DNA is TGTGCCAGCAGTATGGTCACAGACTATAGCAATCAGCCCCAGCATTTT. Protein: CASSMVTDYSNQPQHF. Full variable domain (remainder filled in from reference TRBV19 and TRBJ1-5): DGGITQSPKYLFRKEGQNVTLSCEQNLNHDAMYWYRQDPGQGLRLIYYSQIVNDFQKGDIAEGYSVSREKKESFPLTVTSAQKNPTAFYLCASSMVTDYSNQPQHFGDGTRLSIL.